This T cell receptor (beta chain) was identified in a study of T-cell reconstitution after alpha-beta-depleted transplantation in children. Molecular barcoding with unique molecular identifiers was used for the TCRbeta library. Via MiXCR, TCRdb re-called the PCR reads, giving one row per CDR3 protein. Of 600,000 to 700,000 distinct CDR3 sequences listed, around 17% are singletons. Trimming cost V 4 bases and J 1 base, with 11 bases left between them. Germline assignment: CDR1 LGHNA and CDR2 YSLEER. This CDR3 has 14 amino acids. In its sample, this clonotype was seen many times. The chain recombines TRBV4-3 with TRBJ2-7; D may be TRBD1 (5 bases). The origin of this receptor is a human donor who donated a stem cell graft to a child with acute myeloid leukemia. Sequenced here: PBMCs from the stem cell graft donor, sampled from the stem cell graft. The CDR3 nucleotides are TGCGCCAGCAGCCCAGGATCAGGGTCCTACGAGCAGTACTTC. Translating gives CASSPGSGSYEQYF.